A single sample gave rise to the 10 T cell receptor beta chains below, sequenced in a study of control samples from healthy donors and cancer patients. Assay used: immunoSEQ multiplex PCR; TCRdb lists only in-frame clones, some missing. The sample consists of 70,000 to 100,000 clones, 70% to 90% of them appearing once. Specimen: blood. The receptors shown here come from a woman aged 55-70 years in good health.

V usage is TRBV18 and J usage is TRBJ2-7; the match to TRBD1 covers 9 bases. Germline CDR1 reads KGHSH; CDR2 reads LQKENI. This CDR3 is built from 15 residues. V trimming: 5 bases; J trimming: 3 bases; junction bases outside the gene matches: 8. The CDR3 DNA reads TGTGCCAGCTCAGGAACCGGGACAGGGATCTACGAGCAGTACTTC. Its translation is CASSGTGTGIYEQYF.

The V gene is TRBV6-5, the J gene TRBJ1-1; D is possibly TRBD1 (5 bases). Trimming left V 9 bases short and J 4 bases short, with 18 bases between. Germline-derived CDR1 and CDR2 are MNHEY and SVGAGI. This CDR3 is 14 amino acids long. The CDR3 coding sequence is TGTGCCAGTAGTCCTCGCATGGGGGGCACTGAAGCTTTCTTT. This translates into CASSPRMGGTEAFF.

The CDR3 nucleotides are TGTGCCAGCAGTTTACTCCCTACTAGCGGAGACACAGATACGCAGTATTTT. Its translation: CASSLLPTSGDTDTQYF. The rearrangement uses TRBV28 and TRBJ2-3; TRBD2 matches 8 bases. The CDR3 has 17 residues. V gave up 2 bases and J gave up 2 bases; unmatched junction bases: 9. Germline V gene data show CDR1 as MDHEN and CDR2 as SYDVKM.

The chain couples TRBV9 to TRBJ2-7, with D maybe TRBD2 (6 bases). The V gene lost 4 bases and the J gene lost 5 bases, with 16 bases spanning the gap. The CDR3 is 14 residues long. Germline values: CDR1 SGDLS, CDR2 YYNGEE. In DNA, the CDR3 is TGTGCCAGCAGCCTGGGACTCCCGCGGGACGAGCAGTACTTC. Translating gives CASSLGLPRDEQYF.

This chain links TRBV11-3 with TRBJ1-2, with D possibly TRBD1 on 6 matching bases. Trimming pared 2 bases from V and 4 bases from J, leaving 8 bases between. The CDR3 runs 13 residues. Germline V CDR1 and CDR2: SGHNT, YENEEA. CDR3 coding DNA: TGTGCCAGCAGCTTAACAGGGTCCTATGGCTACACCTTC. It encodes CASSLTGSYGYTF. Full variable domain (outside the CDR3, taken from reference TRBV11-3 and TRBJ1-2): EAGVVQSPRYKIIEKKQPVAFWCNPISGHNTLYWYLQNLGQGPELLIRYENEEAVDDSQLPKDRFSAERLKGVDSTLKIQPAELGDSAVYLCASSLTGSYGYTFGSGTRLTVV.

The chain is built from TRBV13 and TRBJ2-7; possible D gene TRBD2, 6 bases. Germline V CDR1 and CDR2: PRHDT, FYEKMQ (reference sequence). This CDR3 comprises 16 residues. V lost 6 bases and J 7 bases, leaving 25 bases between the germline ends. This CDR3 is CASSPGWDFQKGEQYF. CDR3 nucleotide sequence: TGTGCCAGCAGTCCCGGTTGGGACTTTCAGAAGGGAGAGCAGTACTTC.

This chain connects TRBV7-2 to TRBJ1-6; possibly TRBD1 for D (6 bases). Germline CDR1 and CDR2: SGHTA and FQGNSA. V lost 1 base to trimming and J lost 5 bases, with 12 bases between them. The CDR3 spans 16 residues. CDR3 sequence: CASSLVGGSNNSPLHF. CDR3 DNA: TGTGCCAGCAGCTTAGTAGGGGGATCGAATAATTCACCCCTCCACTTT.

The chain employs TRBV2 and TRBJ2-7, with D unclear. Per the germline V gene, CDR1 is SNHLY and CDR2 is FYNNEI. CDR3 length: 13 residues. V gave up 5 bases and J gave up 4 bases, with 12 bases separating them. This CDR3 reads CASSPRWTYEQYF. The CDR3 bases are TGTGCCAGCAGTCCGCGATGGACGTACGAGCAGTACTTC.

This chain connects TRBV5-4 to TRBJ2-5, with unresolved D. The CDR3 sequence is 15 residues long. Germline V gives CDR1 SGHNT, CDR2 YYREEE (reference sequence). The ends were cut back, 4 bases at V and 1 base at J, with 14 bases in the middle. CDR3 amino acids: CASSQTQAFQETQYF. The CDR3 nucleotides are TGTGCCAGCAGCCAAACCCAGGCATTCCAAGAGACCCAGTACTTC.

The chain's CDR3 is CSVEGDRAGTEAFF. CDR3 DNA sequence: TGCAGCGTTGAAGGGGACAGGGCAGGCACTGAAGCTTTCTTT. This chain links TRBV29-1 with TRBJ1-1; 9 bases map to TRBD1. CDR3 size: 14 residues. J lost 4 bases, V lost 1 base, and 4 bases had no gene match. Germline V CDR1 and CDR2: SQVTM, ANQGSEA.